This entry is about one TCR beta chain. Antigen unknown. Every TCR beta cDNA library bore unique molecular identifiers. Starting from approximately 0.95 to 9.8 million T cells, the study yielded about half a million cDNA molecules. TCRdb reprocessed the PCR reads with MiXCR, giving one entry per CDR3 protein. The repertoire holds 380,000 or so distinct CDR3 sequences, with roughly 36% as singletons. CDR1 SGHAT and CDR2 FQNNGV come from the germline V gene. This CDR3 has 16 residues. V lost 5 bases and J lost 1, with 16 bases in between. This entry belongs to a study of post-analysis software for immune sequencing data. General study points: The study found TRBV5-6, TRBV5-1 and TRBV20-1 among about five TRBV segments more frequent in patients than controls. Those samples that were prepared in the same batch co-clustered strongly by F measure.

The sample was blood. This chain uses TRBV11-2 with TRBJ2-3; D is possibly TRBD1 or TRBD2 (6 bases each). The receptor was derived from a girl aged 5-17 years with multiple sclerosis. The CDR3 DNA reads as TGTGCCAGCAGCGCACCGAGGGGGGTCGGCACAGATACGCAGTATTTT. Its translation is CASSAPRGVGTDTQYF.